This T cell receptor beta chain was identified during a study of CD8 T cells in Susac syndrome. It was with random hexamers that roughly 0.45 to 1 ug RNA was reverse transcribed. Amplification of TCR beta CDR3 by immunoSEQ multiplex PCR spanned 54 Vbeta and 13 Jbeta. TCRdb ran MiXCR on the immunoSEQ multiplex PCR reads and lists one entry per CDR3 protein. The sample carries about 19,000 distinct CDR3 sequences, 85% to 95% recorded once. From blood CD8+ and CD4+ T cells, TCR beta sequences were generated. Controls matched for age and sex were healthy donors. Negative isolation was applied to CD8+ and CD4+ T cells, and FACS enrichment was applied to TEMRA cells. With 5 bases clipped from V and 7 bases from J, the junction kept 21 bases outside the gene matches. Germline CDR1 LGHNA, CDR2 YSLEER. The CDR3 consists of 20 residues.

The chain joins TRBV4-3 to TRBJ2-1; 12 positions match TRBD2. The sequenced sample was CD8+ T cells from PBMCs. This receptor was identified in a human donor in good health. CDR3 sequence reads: CASSERVVGLAGFLRNEQFF. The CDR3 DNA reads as TGCGCCAGCAGCGAAAGGGTTGTCGGACTAGCGGGGTTCCTTCGGAATGAGCAGTTCTTC.